The present T cell receptor (beta chain) was sequenced within a study of beta chain features in type 1 diabetes. In germline, CDR1 is SGHVS, CDR2 FNYEAQ. The CDR3 loop spans 18 amino acids. V shed 3 bases and J shed 0 bases, with 17 bases lying between them. Points on this clone: Its antigen is not identified.

Isolated RNA was reverse transcribed in full, so expressed TCRB transcripts were sequenced. Stem cell-like memory T cell samples yielded roughly 1.01 million reads on average. This table comes from immunoSEQ multiplex PCR, and its TCRdb copy is limited to in-frame clones, with some not included. This sample has 110,000 or so clones, with around 40% found just once. Overall study findings and caveats: When Type 1 diabetes patients were examined, their TCRB CDR3s proved moderately but significantly shorter in all four CD4+ subsets. Any PCR bias toward short templates would affect both groups alike. Compared to healthy donors, patients appeared to have naive, central memory and Treg TCRB repertoires that were more alike.

Source material: stem cell memory CD4+ T cells from blood. The chain combines TRBV7-6 with TRBJ1-4; a possible D gene is TRBD1 (6 bases). The receptor was isolated from a woman under 30 in good health. The CDR3 loop reads CASSFFPAGAATNEKLFF. The DNA of the CDR3 is TGTGCCAGCAGCTTTTTTCCCGCGGGGGCAGCAACTAATGAAAAACTGTTTTTT.